There are a few counts of the clone carrying this TCR beta chain. Its target is unknown. This sample is part of a study of beta chain features in type 1 diabetes. Overall study context: Regarding age, gender and cell yields, patients proved similar to healthy donors.

Whole-study results and caveats: Comparison showed that naive, central memory and Treg TCRB repertoires appeared more similar among patients than among healthy donors. Shortening that was moderate but significant affected the TCRB CDR3s of Type 1 diabetes patients in all four CD4+ subsets.

The germline gives CDR1 SEHNR, CDR2 FQNEAQ (reference sequence). The CDR3 runs 15 residues. With 5 bases clipped from V and 5 bases from J, the junction kept 8 bases outside the gene matches. Reverse transcription of all isolated RNA meant that expressed TCRB transcripts were sequenced. Only in-frame clones appear in the TCRdb table, and some are missing; sequencing was by immunoSEQ multiplex PCR. Among roughly 180,000 clones listed, 6.5% to 9.5% were seen once. Material for sequencing was central memory CD4+ T cells from blood. The TCR was taken from a woman in her thirties or forties with type 1 diabetes. The genes are TRBV7-9 and TRBJ2-1, with 8 positions matching TRBD2. The CDR3 here is CASSRRAGEHNEQFF. Written as DNA, the CDR3 is TGTGCCAGCAGCCGGAGAGCGGGAGAGCACAATGAGCAGTTCTTC.